Sequencing of this T cell receptor (beta chain) was carried out in a study of CD4 T cells in relation to SARS-CoV-2 and coronaviruses (dated by TCRdb to the early 2020s). Regarding the study in general: In the ViraFEST assay, PBMCs were cultured with antigen for around nine days, after which TCR beta CDR3s were sequenced to identify antigen-specific clonal expansions. The Adaptive Biotechnologies TCR-sequencing kit was used to sequence samples from three pre-COVID donors and the naive versus memory experiments, while other data came from Illumina-based sequencing. Shared crossreactive spike epitopes were mapped to their HLA restriction using patient-derived lymphoblastoid cell lines. For other donors in the study, expansion assays were sequenced with a different, Illumina-based TCR-beta assay. At the level of individual TCR clonotypes, the study measured memory CD4+ T cell crossreactivity between SARS-CoV-2 spike protein and common cold coronavirus spike proteins. The negative reference condition was either a culture with an HIV-1 Nef peptide pool or a culture with no peptide. What the research found in general, with its limitations: Crossreactive clones showed significantly weaker SARS-CoV-2-driven expansion than monoreactive clones, consistent with antigenic imprinting. Small numbers of patients and of tested TCRs limited the study. Memory CD4+ clonotypes crossrecognizing SARS-CoV-2 and at least one common cold coronavirus spike were found in around three fifths of donors. Crossreactivity analysis was centred on spike protein, so crossreactivity against other viral proteins was not assessed. Because no donor provided both pre-pandemic and post-infection samples, tracing the source of pre-existing responses was limited.

The library was produced with the immunoSEQ multiplex PCR assay. In the paper's pipeline: During preprocessing, nonproductive sequences were removed, as were CDR3s that did not start with C, did not end with F or W, or were shorter than 7 amino acids. The MANAFEST web app identified antigen-specific clonotypes based on expansion compared with the reference and other culture wells. To be counted as positive, a clone had to show significant expansion compared with the reference culture, at an FDR below 0.05, in 2 of 3 replicate wells. To be called positive, a clone also had to show significant expansion compared with every other tandem well and an odds ratio greater than 5. CDR3 homology was measured as pairwise Levenshtein distance, computed with the stringdist R package after trimming three terminal residues from each end. The source is immuneACCESS, and TCRdb retained only in-frame sequences with V and J called. Part of the clones is not carried over; for the studies checked, unresolved V genes explain less than half of this, and the remainder is unexplained. Clonal size and the V and J genes are those of that table, whereas D and trimming came from the DNA. Here the sample has tens of thousands of clones; under 80% occur a single time. The leading ten clones occupy less than 20% of the sample.

Sequences GTSNPN (CDR1) and SVGIG (CDR2) are obtained from the germline V gene (reference sequence). From its cysteine to its phenylalanine, the CDR3 spans 12 amino acids. Only the CDR3 DNA stays, 36 bases, in frame from base 1. Trimming takes 1 base from V and 7 bases from J, and the germline ends sit 5 bases apart. CD4+ T cells from unexposed donors were collected before the COVID-19 pandemic (2011-2018). After around 11 days of culture, CD4+ T cells were isolated with the EasySep CD4+ T cell isolation kit. As far as cell numbers permitted, CD4+ T cells from unexposed donors were tested for reactivity against SARS-CoV-2 S and N as well as four spike pools from common cold coronaviruses. PBMCs were cultured at over 1.5 million per well in IMDM supplemented with around 5% human AB serum and about 9.6 IU/ml IL-2. Half of the culture medium was replaced with fresh IL-2-containing medium on days 3 and 7. Triplicate replicate wells were generally used for each peptide culture condition. The leukapheresis product used for the unexposed donors was purchased from a commercial source. Ficoll-Paque PLUS gradient centrifugation was used to isolate PBMCs from leukapheresis product or whole blood. PBMCs were either cryopreserved at -140 degrees C or used fresh in the expansion assay. The QIAamp Micro DNA Kit was used to extract genomic DNA from the CD4+ T cells.

Comment on this clone: It has no known antigen specificity. Base qualities are not provided; no much larger clone lies one nucleotide away.

Sequencing was carried out using CD4+ T cells from PBMCs, cultured in vitro. The receptor's source is a human donor in good health. The chain couples TRBV30 to TRBJ1-6, with no confident D gene call. The CDR3 loop reads CAWSGGNSPLHF. In nucleotides, the sequence is TGTGCCTGGAGTGGGGGAAATTCACCCCTCCACTTT. Here the CDR3 is joined to the reference TRBV30 and TRBJ1-6 genes, and the full variable domain is: SQTIHQWPATLVQPVGSPLSLECTVEGTSNPNLYWYRQAAGRGLQLLFYSVGIGQISSEVPQNLSASRPQDRQFILSSKKLLLSDSGFYLCAWSGGNSPLHFGNGTRLTVT.